This T cell receptor (beta chain) was obtained from a study of control samples from healthy donors and cancer patients. The protocol was immunoSEQ multiplex PCR, while the TCRdb copy is restricted to in-frame clones and leaves out a portion. Of over 100,000 clones listed, roughly 90% were seen once; the top ten hold 2% to 3%. CDR3 length: 13 amino acids. Germline values: CDR1 SGHRS, CDR2 YFSETQ. V was pared by 4 bases and J by 2 bases, with 8 bases between. The source material was blood. The V and J genes are TRBV5-1 and TRBJ2-3; D remains ambiguous. The receptor comes from a man aged 35 to 55 in good health. The CDR3, as DNA: TGCGCCAGCAGCACGGGCCCCACAGATACGCAGTATTTT. It yields the protein CASSTGPTDTQYF.